In this sample, the clone carrying this T cell receptor beta chain turned up many times. A modified ARM-PCR protocol with three rounds of nested PCR amplified TCRbeta. MiXCR, applied by TCRdb to the multiplex PCR reads, yields one record per CDR3 protein. The data hold approximately 66,000 distinct CDR3 sequences, with about 56% observed a single time. These data originate in a study of tumor and adjacent non-tumor tissue in lung cancer. V lost 0 bases and J 0 bases, leaving 18 bases between the germline ends. The V gene's germline CDR1 is MNHEY and CDR2 SVGAGI. There are 19 residues in the CDR3. RNA was extracted from bulk tissue without any cell sorting. This non-tumor lung sample came from over 3 cm beyond the tumor edge.

The sample consisted of distant non-tumor lung tissue. The genes are TRBV6-5 and TRBJ2-1; TRBD2 might be the D (6 bases). This clonotype was obtained from a man in his 70s with non-small cell lung cancer. The CDR3: CASSYSTFGSDSSYNEQFF. The CDR3 nucleotides are TGTGCCAGCAGTTACTCGACCTTCGGGAGCGACAGCTCCTACAATGAGCAGTTCTTC.